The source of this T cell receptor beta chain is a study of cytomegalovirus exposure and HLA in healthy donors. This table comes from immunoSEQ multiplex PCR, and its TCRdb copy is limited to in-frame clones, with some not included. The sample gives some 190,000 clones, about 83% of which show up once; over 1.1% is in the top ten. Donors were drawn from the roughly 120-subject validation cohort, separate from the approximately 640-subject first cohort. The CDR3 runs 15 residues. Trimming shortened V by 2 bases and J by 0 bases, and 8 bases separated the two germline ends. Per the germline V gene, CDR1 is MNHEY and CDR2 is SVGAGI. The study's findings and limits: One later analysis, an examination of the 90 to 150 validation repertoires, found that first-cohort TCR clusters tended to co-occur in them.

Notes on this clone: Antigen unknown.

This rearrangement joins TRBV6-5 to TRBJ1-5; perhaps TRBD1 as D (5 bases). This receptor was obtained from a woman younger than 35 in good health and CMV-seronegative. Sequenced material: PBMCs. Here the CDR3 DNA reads TGTGCCAGCAGTTACCGGACACCTAGCAATCAGCCCCAGCATTTT. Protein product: CASSYRTPSNQPQHF.